Following are 27 T cell receptor beta chains from one sample sequenced in a study of Ad26.COV2.S vaccination and SARS-CoV-2 variants. The repertoire was sequenced with immunoSEQ multiplex PCR; TCRdb's copy has only in-frame clones and lacks some. Of some 290,000 clones in the sample, more than 70% were seen once. Treatment reported: about 20 received Ad26.COV2.S at low or high dose, single or two shots; about 5 received placebo; per-sample allocation not given. Collection of samples fell on day 63 after the first vaccine or placebo injection. The source was peripheral blood, collected in a trial of Ad26.COV2.S vaccine versus placebo. The receptor set was obtained from a person between 18 and 60 years old who received the Ad26.COV2.S COVID-19 vaccine or a placebo.

The CDR3: CASSLGSGSGNTIYF. CDR3 coding DNA: TGTGCCAGCAGCTTAGGTTCGGGTTCTGGAAACACCATATATTTT. The rearrangement joins TRBV7-6 to TRBJ1-3; D unresolved. V shed 1 base and J shed 1 base, with 8 bases lying between them. Germline CDR1 is SGHVS and CDR2 is FNYEAQ. This CDR3 is 15 amino acids long.

V is TRBV30 and J is TRBJ2-3; 11 bases fit TRBD2. Germline CDR1 and CDR2: GTSNPN and SVGIG (reference sequence). The V and J ends lost 3 bases and 5 bases, in that order; junction bases with no gene match: 10. CDR3 length: 16 residues. CDR3 sequence (DNA): TGTGCCTGGAGCTCCCAGGGGCTAGCGGGGGGAGATACGCAGTATTTT. As protein: CAWSSQGLAGGDTQYF.

This chain connects TRBV3-1 (or the pseudogene TRBV3-2) to TRBJ2-1; D remains ambiguous. V was trimmed by 0 bases and J by 9 bases, leaving 12 bases between them. The germline gives CDR1 LGHDT, CDR2 YNNKEL (reference sequence). This CDR3 spans 14 amino acids. CDR3: CASSQDNTRGEQFF. The CDR3 nucleotides are TGTGCCAGCAGCCAAGATAACACCAGAGGTGAGCAGTTCTTC.

The chain couples TRBV3-1 (or the pseudogene TRBV3-2) to TRBJ2-5; D unresolved. The CDR3 sequence is 12 residues long. V lost 3 bases and J lost 5, with 7 bases in between. CDR1 is LGHDT, CDR2 YNNKEL, per germline (reference sequence). CDR3 sequence reads: CASSQGTETQYF. For the CDR3, the DNA is TGTGCCAGCAGCCAGGGCACGGAGACCCAGTACTTC.

The rearrangement uses TRBV7-8 and TRBJ1-5, with a weak D call TRBD1 (5 bases). The germline V gene encodes CDR1 SGHVS and CDR2 FQNEAQ. The V end was cut by 1 base, the J end by 3 bases, with 22 bases between. The CDR3 length is 19 residues. CDR3 protein: CASSLVGDPIFSLNQPQHF. The CDR3 DNA reads as TGTGCCAGCAGCTTAGTCGGGGACCCTATATTTAGCCTCAATCAGCCCCAGCATTTT.

This clone was detected only a few times. This chain joins TRBV5-4 and TRBJ1-1, with D perhaps TRBD1 (5 bases). The CDR3 runs to 16 residues. Germline lookup yields CDR1 SGHNT and CDR2 YYREEE (reference sequence). The germline V and J ends were trimmed by 3 bases and 0 bases, with 15 bases remaining between them. The CDR3 sequence: CASSSPRGGMNTEAFF. In nucleotides, the CDR3 is TGTGCCAGCAGCTCCCCCCGGGGCGGAATGAACACTGAAGCTTTCTTT.

In its sample, this clone was seen many times. The chain joins TRBV18 to TRBJ2-2; unclear D gene. Looked up from germline, CDR1 is KGHSH and CDR2 is LQKENI. V was cut by 3 bases and J by 5 bases, with 16 bases left in between. CDR3 length: 16 amino acids. The DNA of the CDR3 is TGTGCCAGCTCACCGGCTCAACGAACTTCTACCGGGGAGCTGTTTTTT. This sequence encodes CASSPAQRTSTGELFF.

V gene TRBV9 combines with J gene TRBJ1-1; D is uncertain. The V gene's germline CDR1 is SGDLS and CDR2 YYNGEE. This CDR3 contains 14 residues. The V gene lost 0 bases and the J gene lost 2 bases, with 8 bases spanning the gap. The CDR3 DNA follows: TGTGCCAGCAGCGTAGAGGTATACAACACTGAAGCTTTCTTT. As protein: CASSVEVYNTEAFF.

V gene TRBV3-1 (or the pseudogene TRBV3-2) combines with J gene TRBJ1-2, with TRBD1 matching 7 bases. Trimming removed 5 bases from V and 4 bases from J; junction bases left unmatched: 7. CDR1 and CDR2 (germline): LGHDT, YNNKEL (reference sequence). The CDR3 spans 14 residues. The CDR3 reads CASSTRQGAYGYTF. Written as DNA, the CDR3 is TGTGCCAGCAGCACCCGACAGGGAGCCTATGGCTACACCTTC.

J is TRBJ1-3 and V is TRBV10-3; D remains ambiguous. This CDR3 spans 17 amino acids. V gave up 7 bases and J gave up 0 bases, with 19 bases separating them. Germline V gives CDR1 ENHRY, CDR2 SYGVKD. This CDR3 is CAIKKAASPFSGNTIYF. In DNA form, the CDR3 reads TGTGCCATCAAAAAGGCCGCGTCGCCTTTCTCTGGAAACACCATATATTTT.

The rearrangement joins TRBV5-4 to TRBJ2-7; D perhaps matches TRBD1 (6 bases). Germline V CDR1 and CDR2: SGHNT, YYREEE (reference sequence). This CDR3 spans 14 amino acids. Trimming removed 1 base at V and 2 bases at J, with 10 bases between. CDR3 sequence: CASSLRAGAYEQYF. DNA for the CDR3: TGTGCCAGCAGCTTGAGGGCAGGGGCCTACGAGCAGTACTTC.

The V and J genes are TRBV7-8 and TRBJ1-1; unclear D gene. With 1 base removed from V and 1 base from J, the gap between germline ends came to 4 bases. This CDR3 is built from 13 residues. The germline gives CDR1 SGHVS, CDR2 FQNEAQ. The DNA of the CDR3 is TGTGCCAGCAGCTTAGAACCGAACACTGAAGCTTTCTTT. It translates to CASSLEPNTEAFF.

The gene calls are TRBV7-2 and TRBJ2-3; D is unresolved. This CDR3 has 14 amino acids. Trimming removed 8 bases at V and 0 bases at J, with 12 bases between. Germline V lookup: CDR1 SGHTA, CDR2 FQGNSA. The CDR3 DNA reads as TGTGCCAGCGGGCTCGGCCCGAGCACAGATACGCAGTATTTT. Translated: CASGLGPSTDTQYF.

The chain is built from TRBV11-2 and TRBJ1-2; 11 nucleotides line up with TRBD1. The CDR3 is made up of 14 amino acids. CDR1 and CDR2 from the germline V gene are SGHAT and FQNNGV. V lost 4 bases and J lost 8; bases outside the gene matches: 6. The CDR3 region has the DNA TGTGCCAGCAGCTACGGACAGGGGGCGGGCGGCTACACCTTC. Translation: CASSYGQGAGGYTF.

The count of this clone is one. V and J are TRBV5-1 and TRBJ2-5, with D perhaps TRBD2 (5 bases). Per germline, CDR1 SGHRS and CDR2 YFSETQ. V shed 0 bases and J shed 2 bases, with 11 bases lying between them. CDR3 length equals 15 residues. For the CDR3, the DNA is TGCGCCAGCAGCTTGGACGTCGGAGGACAAGAGACCCAGTACTTC. Its translation: CASSLDVGGQETQYF.

This chain uses TRBV30 with TRBJ2-1; TRBD2 aligns across 9 bases. V was pared by 5 bases and J by 0 bases, with 11 bases of the junction left unmatched. Looked up from germline, CDR1 is GTSNPN and CDR2 is SVGIG (reference sequence). This CDR3 is 17 amino acids long. The CDR3 DNA is TGTGCCTGGGAGCGGGGGGCTATATCGAGCTCCTACAATGAGCAGTTCTTC. It yields the protein CAWERGAISSSYNEQFF.

This rearrangement joins TRBV19 to TRBJ1-1; possible D gene TRBD1, 6 bases. CDR3 length: 14 residues. V shed 7 bases and J shed 7 bases, with 19 bases lying between them. Looked up from germline, CDR1 is LNHDA and CDR2 is SQIVND (reference sequence). CDR3: CASTRQASWDEAFF. DNA for the CDR3: TGTGCCAGTACCAGACAGGCCAGTTGGGATGAAGCTTTCTTT.

The CDR3 DNA reads TGTGCCAGCAGTGCGGAACCCTACAATGAGCAGTTCTTC. As protein: CASSAEPYNEQFF. The J gene is TRBJ2-1, the V gene TRBV6-4; D unclear. Trimming stripped 4 bases from V and 2 bases from J, with 6 bases between. The CDR3 spans 13 residues. CDR1 is MRHNA and CDR2 is SNTAGT in the germline V gene.

V usage is TRBV6-1 and J usage is TRBJ2-1; D is possibly TRBD1 (5 bases). The length of the CDR3 is 14 residues. V lost 0 bases, J lost 11 bases, and 14 bases lay in between. Germline values: CDR1 MNHNS, CDR2 SASEGT. The CDR3 sequence is CASSEAGRGHKQFF. CDR3 sequence (DNA): TGTGCCAGCAGTGAAGCGGGAAGGGGTCACAAGCAGTTCTTC.

V and J are TRBV6-6 and TRBJ1-2, with TRBD1 as a possible D gene (6 bases). This CDR3 has 15 residues. Germline CDR1 is MNHNY and CDR2 is SVGAGI (reference sequence). The V gene lost 0 bases and the J gene lost 4 bases, with 12 bases spanning the gap. In nucleotides, the CDR3 is TGTGCCAGCAGTTACTCGGACAGCCTTACCTATGGCTACACCTTC. It is translated as CASSYSDSLTYGYTF.

The count of this clone is one. The rearrangement links TRBV19 to TRBJ1-1, with a weak D call TRBD1 (5 bases). The CDR3 runs 21 residues. Germline V gene sequence: CDR1 LNHDA, CDR2 SQIVND (reference sequence). V was cut by 6 bases and J by 9 bases, with 41 bases left in between. CDR3 amino acids: CASRNIAGGELTSTTLKQAFF. CDR3 coding DNA: TGTGCCAGTAGAAACATAGCGGGGGGTGAACTCACCTCGACGACCCTAAAACAAGCTTTCTTT.

The rearrangement uses TRBV29-1 and TRBJ2-1; D may match TRBD1 or TRBD2 (6 bases each). The germline CDR1 and CDR2 sequences are SQVTM and ANQGSEA. This CDR3 spans 18 amino acids. The ends were cut back, 5 bases at V and 7 bases at J, with 30 bases in the middle. This CDR3 reads CSVKVRPDGARGVNEQFF. CDR3 bases: TGCAGCGTTAAAGTGAGACCCGACGGTGCTAGGGGGGTGAATGAGCAGTTCTTC.

The V call is TRBV20-1, the J call TRBJ1-6, with 7 bases fitting TRBD1. V gave up 3 bases and J gave up 7 bases; unmatched junction bases: 12. The length of the CDR3 is 16 residues. Germline values: CDR1 DFQATT, CDR2 SNEGSKA (reference sequence). The CDR3 region is CSASGGQRVGNSPLHF. The CDR3 region has the DNA TGCAGTGCTAGTGGGGGACAGAGAGTAGGGAATTCACCCCTCCACTTT.

This chain joins TRBV2 and TRBJ2-7; no clear D gene. V shed 2 bases and J shed 3 bases, with 11 bases lying between them. Germline V gene lookup returns CDR1 SNHLY and CDR2 FYNNEI. CDR3 size: 14 residues. CDR3 protein: CASSEWWQSYEQYF. As DNA, the CDR3 is TGTGCCAGCAGTGAATGGTGGCAGAGCTACGAGCAGTACTTC.

The chain couples TRBV21-1 to TRBJ2-3; no DNA check was done on the table's D call, TRBD2. TRBV21-1 is described as a pseudogene. The CDR3 contains 20 residues. The CDR3 sequence: CASSKARTSGIQKSTDTQYF. CDR3 bases: TGTGCCAGCAGCAAAGCACGAACTAGCGGTATCCAAAAAAGCACAGATACGCAGTATTTT.

This chain uses TRBV7-2 with TRBJ1-2; 8 bases agree with TRBD1. This CDR3 is 15 amino acids long. The J segment lost 2 bases and the V segment lost 5 bases, leaving 7 bases of the junction unmatched. Germline V gene sequence: CDR1 SGHTA, CDR2 FQGNSA. Written as DNA, the CDR3 is TGTGCCAGCAGCCCAGACAGGGGTAAAAACTATGGCTACACCTTC. The encoded protein is CASSPDRGKNYGYTF. The full variable domain, its missing parts supplied by reference TRBV7-2 and TRBJ1-2, is GAGVSQSPSNKVTEKGKDVELRCDPISGHTALYWYRQSLGQGLEFLIYFQGNSAPDKSGLPSDRFSAERTGGSVSTLTIQRTQQEDSAVYLCASSPDRGKNYGYTFGSGTRLTVV.

The rearrangement links TRBV3-1 (or the pseudogene TRBV3-2) to TRBJ1-1; D uncertain. Germline V CDR1 and CDR2: LGHDT, YNNKEL (reference sequence). The V end was cut by 1 base, the J end by 5 bases, with 8 bases between. The CDR3 covers 13 residues. The CDR3 DNA sequence: TGTGCCAGCAGCCAAGGGCAGGTTACTGAAGCTTTCTTT. It codes for CASSQGQVTEAFF.